These T cell receptor beta chains were read from a single sample in a study of T-cell reconstitution after alpha-beta-depleted transplantation in children. TCRdb re-derived calls from the PCR reads in MiXCR, one entry per CDR3 protein. The sample holds about 270,000 distinct CDR3 sequences; 9.9% are singletons and the top ten take about 9.5%. This material consisted of PBMCs from the stem cell graft donor, taken from the stem cell graft. The source of these receptors is a human donor who donated a stem cell graft to a child with SCID. Each CDR3 is given with its conserved first and last residue. A D gene is named only where the DNA matches it firmly. Expanded clones get a size class; other rows say once, few or many, or leave the size out.

cdr3_aa cdr3_nt j_call d_call v_call clone_size
CASSSMDGAYEQYF TGTGCCAGCAGTTCCATGGACGGCGCCTACGAGCAGTACTTC TRBJ2-7 . TRBV6-5 few
CATRAPTNEKLFF TGTGCCACCAGAGCCCCAACTAATGAAAAACTGTTTTTT TRBJ1-4 . TRBV10-3 few
CASSPFSGGLQETQYF TGTGCCAGCAGCCCCTTTTCGGGGGGCCTCCAAGAGACCCAGTACTTC TRBJ2-5 . TRBV7-9 few
CSARDLQGTGFYEQYF TGCAGTGCTAGAGACCTTCAGGGGACGGGATTCTACGAGCAGTACTTC TRBJ2-7 . TRBV20-1 .
CASSFYNTGELFF TGCGCCAGCAGCTTTTATAACACCGGGGAGCTGTTTTTT TRBJ2-2 . TRBV5-1 many
CASTQGGVDRTEAFF TGCGCCAGCACCCAGGGCGGAGTTGATAGAACTGAAGCTTTCTTT TRBJ1-1 . TRBV5-1 many
CASSVGLGSTDTQYF TGTGCCAGCAGCGTAGGCTTAGGCAGCACAGATACGCAGTATTTT TRBJ2-3 . TRBV9 many
CASPGRTSGGNEQFF TGTGCCAGCCCCGGAAGGACTAGCGGAGGCAATGAGCAGTTCTTC TRBJ2-1 TRBD2 TRBV7-9 .
CASSFVPNTEAFF TGTGCCAGCAGTTTCGTCCCGAACACTGAAGCTTTCTTT TRBJ1-1 . TRBV2 few
CASTPGGGLRNEQFF TGTGCCAGCACCCCGGGAGGGGGGCTCCGCAATGAGCAGTTCTTC TRBJ2-1 TRBD2 TRBV7-6 few
CASSLTGQGNTEAFF TGTGCCAGCAGCTTAACGGGACAGGGGAACACTGAAGCTTTCTTT TRBJ1-1 TRBD1 TRBV7-9 .
CASSGRQPRDSPLHF TGTGCCAGCAGCGGGAGACAGCCCCGGGATTCACCCCTCCACTTT TRBJ1-6 . TRBV7-8 .
CASSLEPIRDQPQHF TGCGCCAGCAGCTTGGAACCGATACGAGATCAGCCCCAGCATTTT TRBJ1-5 . TRBV5-1 many
CASSLAQGVNTEAFF TGTGCCAGCAGCTTGGCACAGGGAGTGAACACTGAAGCTTTCTTT TRBJ1-1 . TRBV5-5 many
CASGGTATDTQYF TGTGCCAGCGGCGGGACCGCAACAGATACGCAGTATTTT TRBJ2-3 . TRBV25-1 few
CSAQTSLSYNEQFF TGCAGTGCCCAGACTTCCCTCTCCTACAATGAGCAGTTCTTC TRBJ2-1 . TRBV20-1 .
CASSLALTGLQYF TGCGCCAGCAGCTTGGCCCTGACAGGTCTTCAGTACTTC TRBJ2-4 . TRBV5-1 few
CASSLAGQAFSYEQYF TGTGCCAGCAGTTTAGCCGGACAGGCGTTCTCCTACGAGCAGTACTTC TRBJ2-7 TRBD1 TRBV12-3/TRBV12-4 .
CASSLVGGTNNSPLHF TGTGCCAGCAGCTTGGTGGGGGGGACGAATAATTCACCCCTCCACTTT TRBJ1-6 . TRBV5-6 .
CASISRDSYEQYF TGTGCCAGTATCTCCAGGGACTCCTACGAGCAGTACTTC TRBJ2-7 . TRBV25-1 many
CASSRDISQPQHF TGTGCCAGTAGCCGGGACATAAGTCAGCCCCAGCATTTT TRBJ1-5 . TRBV6-4 few
CANSRGGRDYEQYF TGTGCCAACTCCCGCGGGGGCAGGGACTACGAGCAGTACTTC TRBJ2-7 . TRBV12-3/TRBV12-4 few
CASSLYSGVDTQYF TGTGCCAGCAGTTTATATAGCGGTGTGGATACGCAGTATTTT TRBJ2-3 . TRBV12-3/TRBV12-4 .
CASSPGYGYTF TGTGCCAGCAGCCCCGGCTATGGCTACACCTTC TRBJ1-2 . TRBV12-3/TRBV12-4 many
CASTQGTGTYEQYF TGTGCCAGCACCCAAGGGACAGGAACCTACGAGCAGTACTTC TRBJ2-7 TRBD1 TRBV12-3/TRBV12-4 .
CASRTGTGGAYQNSPLHF TGTGCCAGCAGGACCGGGACAGGGGGCGCGTACCAAAATTCACCCCTCCACTTT TRBJ1-6 TRBD1 TRBV6-1 few
CASSETGPSIGQYF TGTGCCAGCAGTGAAACGGGACCTTCCATCGGGCAGTACTTC TRBJ2-7 . TRBV2 .
CASSYRTSGGGGELFF TGTGCCAGCAGCTACAGGACTAGCGGGGGGGGCGGGGAGCTGTTTTTT TRBJ2-2 TRBD2 TRBV6-5 .
CASRDSGGASDTQYF TGTGCCAGCAGAGATAGCGGGGGGGCCTCAGATACGCAGTATTTT TRBJ2-3 TRBD2 TRBV7-3 .
CASSNRGTFF TGTGCCAGCAGTAACAGGGGTACTTTCTTT TRBJ1-1 TRBD1 TRBV12-3/TRBV12-4 few
CASSLPGTAYEQYF TGTGCCAGCAGTTTACCCGGGACAGCTTACGAGCAGTACTTC TRBJ2-7 TRBD1 TRBV28 .
CASSQDGIENPYEQYF TGCGCCAGCAGCCAAGACGGGATCGAAAACCCCTACGAGCAGTACTTC TRBJ2-7 . TRBV4-1 many
CASSHRQGWSADTQYF TGTGCCAGCAGCCACCGACAGGGGTGGTCAGCAGATACGCAGTATTTT TRBJ2-3 TRBD1 TRBV27 .
CASSPGIAYEQYF TGTGCCAGCAGTCCAGGGATTGCCTACGAGCAGTACTTC TRBJ2-7 . TRBV6-1 few
CASSGRAGSLSYEQYF TGCGCCAGCAGCGGGAGGGCAGGGTCCCTTTCCTACGAGCAGTACTTC TRBJ2-7 TRBD2 TRBV5-1 many
CASSYRGMNTEAFF TGTGCCAGCAGCTACAGGGGTATGAACACTGAAGCTTTCTTT TRBJ1-1 TRBD1 TRBV7-8 many
CAISESGYTDTQYF TGTGCCATCAGTGAGTCTGGCTACACAGATACGCAGTATTTT TRBJ2-3 . TRBV10-3 .
CASSLGHRDHNEQFF TGTGCCAGCAGCTTGGGACACAGGGACCACAATGAGCAGTTCTTC TRBJ2-1 . TRBV5-5 .
CASRPRDSPLHF TGTGCCAGCAGACCAAGGGATTCACCCCTCCACTTT TRBJ1-6 . TRBV12-3/TRBV12-4 many
CASSYHTGELFF TGCGCCAGCAGCTACCACACCGGGGAGCTGTTTTTT TRBJ2-2 . TRBV5-1 .
CASSFRDRAPNEQFF TGTGCCAGCAGCTTCCGGGACAGGGCTCCTAATGAGCAGTTCTTC TRBJ2-1 TRBD1 TRBV7-9 few
CASSPDRAGEKLFF TGTGCCAGCTCACCGGACAGGGCGGGTGAAAAACTGTTTTTT TRBJ1-4 TRBD1 TRBV18 .
CSARTQGGYEQYF TGCAGTGCTAGAACACAGGGCGGCTACGAGCAGTACTTC TRBJ2-7 . TRBV20-1 many
CASSADRASNQPQHF TGTGCCAGCAGTGCAGACAGGGCCTCCAATCAGCCCCAGCATTTT TRBJ1-5 TRBD1 TRBV2 few
CASSLYSSENYEQYF TGCGCCAGCAGCTTGTATTCATCAGAAAACTACGAGCAGTACTTC TRBJ2-7 . TRBV5-1 few
CASSHDRGSNQPQHF TGCGCCAGCAGCCACGACAGAGGGAGCAATCAGCCCCAGCATTTT TRBJ1-5 . TRBV4-1 many
CASTRDGEASEQFF TGTGCCAGCACACGGGACGGGGAGGCCAGTGAGCAGTTCTTC TRBJ2-1 . TRBV2 few
CAISEERFYNTEAFF TGTGCCATCAGTGAGGAGCGATTTTATAACACTGAAGCTTTCTTT TRBJ1-1 . TRBV10-3 many
CASSLDAFSTVNEQFF TGTGCCAGCAGCTTAGATGCGTTTTCCACGGTGAATGAGCAGTTCTTC TRBJ2-1 . TRBV7-6 few
CATSREETQYF TGTGCCACCAGCAGAGAAGAGACCCAGTACTTC TRBJ2-5 . TRBV15 few
CASSLRQKGGEQYF TGTGCCAGCAGTTTGCGTCAGAAAGGGGGCGAGCAGTACTTC TRBJ2-7 . TRBV27 few
CASSRQAGSGELFF TGTGCCAGCAGTCGTCAAGCAGGTTCCGGGGAGCTGTTTTTT TRBJ2-2 . TRBV6-1 many
CASSLNTASYEQYF TGCGCCAGCAGCTTGAACACAGCATCCTACGAGCAGTACTTC TRBJ2-7 . TRBV5-1 .
CASSKTTGPYEQYF TGTGCCAGCAGTAAAACCACAGGGCCCTACGAGCAGTACTTC TRBJ2-7 . TRBV6-1 few
CASSPGLSSDTQYF TGTGCCAGCAGTCCGGGACTATCGTCAGATACGCAGTATTTT TRBJ2-3 TRBD2 TRBV7-9 few